The sequence of this T cell receptor (beta chain) was determined in a study of T cell responses to AZD1222 COVID-19 vaccine. Study findings and constraints: After the peak T cell response, and only then, were repertoires sampled.

Regarding this clone: Its target is not known.

Germline CDR1 is SGHTS and CDR2 is YDEGEE. Deletions cut 0 bases from V and 4 bases from J, with 14 bases between. This CDR3 has 16 residues. TCRdb's copy holds only in-frame clones and misses some; the assay was immunoSEQ multiplex PCR. Found here are some 170,000 clones, about 90% of them singletons; the top ten hold approximately 4%. The chain uses TRBV5-8 and TRBJ1-3; D unclear. The source was peripheral blood, collected 28 days after the second dose of the MenACWY control vaccine. This receptor was taken from an adult who received the MenACWY meningococcal vaccine as a control. CDR3 protein: CASSLEPPSLGNTIYF. In nucleotides, the CDR3 is TGTGCCAGCAGCTTGGAGCCCCCTAGTCTCGGAAACACCATATATTTT. The full variable domain, completed using reference TRBV5-8 and TRBJ1-3, is EAGVTQSPTHLIKTRGQQATLRCSPISGHTSVYWYQQALGLGLQFLLWYDEGEERNRGNFPPRFSGRQFPNYSSELNVNALELEDSALYLCASSLEPPSLGNTIYFGEGSWLTVV.